This T cell receptor (beta chain) was sequenced for a study of OX40 agonist ivuxolimab in advanced cancers. The CDR3 covers 15 residues. V was clipped by 3 bases and J by 4 bases, with 17 bases between them. Germline V gene lookup returns CDR1 SGDLS and CDR2 YYNGEE. Sequenced by immunoSEQ multiplex PCR; TCRdb stores in-frame clones only, minus some. Of some 64,000 clones in the sample, 91% were seen once. The rearrangement joins TRBV9 to TRBJ2-7; tentative D call: TRBD2 (6 bases). Material: CD4+ or CD8+ T cells sorted from blood, obtained in a trial of the OX40 agonist ivuxolimab. The origin of this receptor is an adult with an advanced solid tumor such as melanoma, head and neck, liver or kidney cancer. The CDR3 coding sequence is TGTGCCAGCAGCGCCCTGACCGGGGGTCGTTACGAGCAGTACTTC. Its translation is CASSALTGGRYEQYF.